The TCR beta chain described here comes from a study of blood T cell repertoires in COVID-19. Study in general: Spain, Italy and the United States supplied samples that represented acute and convalescent COVID-19. PBMCs, B-cell-depleted T cells, or T cells were the source of the cDNA or gDNA that made up the material.

Per the study methods: Researchers report that nucleated cell counts were estimated from reference gene primer amplification. Here immunoSEQ multiplex PCR was the method, and the copy in TCRdb shows in-frame clones only, minus some. That table is the source of V, J and clone size, and D and trimming were worked out from the DNA. The repertoire holds roughly 150,000 clones, with 85% to 90% as singletons. This CDR3 is 14 amino acids long. V lost 2 bases, J lost 2 bases, and 4 bases stayed unmatched. The germline V gene encodes CDR1 SGHDT and CDR2 YYEEEE. Sequenced sample: peripheral blood. This clonotype was sampled from a woman in her 40s with acute or convalescent COVID-19. The chain joins TRBV5-6 to TRBJ2-7; 7 bases are shared with TRBD2. CDR3 sequence: CASSLAGTTYEQYF. In DNA form, the CDR3 reads TGTGCCAGCAGCTTAGCGGGAACTACCTACGAGCAGTACTTC.